A selection of T cell receptor beta chains follows, all from one sample in a study of CD8+CD57+ T cells in acquired aplastic anemia. TCRdb re-analysed the reads in MiXCR, keeping a single row per CDR3 protein. The table shows about 120,000 distinct CDR3 sequences, with under 60% occurring only once. The sample was sorted CD4+, CD8+, or CD8+CD57+ T cells (not recorded which) from PBMCs. The receptors were sampled from a human donor with aplastic anemia. The CDR3 runs from the conserved cysteine through the conserved F or W.

J gene | V gene | CDR3 protein
TRBJ2-7 | TRBV9 | CASSVAAARGYEQYF
TRBJ1-6 | TRBV9 | CASSALREGANSPLHF
TRBJ1-1 | TRBV7-2 | CASSLNSPGTEAFF
TRBJ2-7 | TRBV20-1 | CSARKGEGPHEQYF
TRBJ2-7 | TRBV24-1 | CATSLAGVGNEQYF
TRBJ1-5 | TRBV20-1 | CSARDPRGTIPRHSNQPQHF
TRBJ2-1 | TRBV19 | CASSPLAGGRSINEQFF
TRBJ2-7 | TRBV27 | CASSTGALEQYF
TRBJ1-2 | TRBV19 | CASNPNVQSLGGYTF
TRBJ1-3 | TRBV10-3 | CAISESPIRDTIYF
TRBJ1-1 | TRBV27 | CASSFAKNTEAFF
TRBJ2-3 | TRBV19 | CASRIGTVSTDTQYF
TRBJ2-5 | TRBV20-1 | CSADTSGSQETQYF
TRBJ1-6 | TRBV6-5 | CASSLSTVQNSPLHF
TRBJ1-3 | TRBV7-9 | CASSQGDGNTIYF
TRBJ2-7 | TRBV2 | CASSEVDSSSKLGRGHEQYF
TRBJ1-2 | TRBV29-1 | CSVWTGDGYTF
TRBJ2-7 | TRBV12-3/TRBV12-4 | CASSLGSWAGGPGYEQYF
TRBJ2-6 | TRBV2 | CASSASLSSGANVLTF
TRBJ1-5 | TRBV2 | CASNGQARQPQHF
TRBJ2-7 | TRBV19 | CASSIGDRGWPGEQYF
TRBJ2-7 | TRBV5-4 | CASSPGSPEQYF
TRBJ1-2 | TRBV7-9 | CASSPDRHNYGYTF
TRBJ2-5 | TRBV2 | CASSMGTSIETQYF
TRBJ2-7 | TRBV9 | CASSLRQDF
TRBJ1-5 | TRBV19 | CASSLWTGGNQPQHF
TRBJ2-5 | TRBV9 | CASSVGKGGRGRETQYF
TRBJ2-6 | TRBV25-1 | CASSEGGTASGANVLTF
TRBJ1-1 | TRBV5-6 | CASSGVMTRLHTEAFF
TRBJ2-1 | TRBV12-3/TRBV12-4 | CATHSIFAGPSYDEQFF
TRBJ1-2 | TRBV25-1 | CASRTGNRGYTF
TRBJ2-7 | TRBV20-1 | CSASLPGPSYEQYF
TRBJ2-7 | TRBV7-6 | CASSPGVGQGDEQYF
TRBJ2-3 | TRBV7-6 | CASSLALAGDTQYF
TRBJ2-2 | TRBV10-3 | CAISDPPLAGGRRNTGELFF
TRBJ2-3 | TRBV24-1 | CATSDVGDSTETQYF
TRBJ2-3 | TRBV24-1 | CATSTPGDTQYF
TRBJ1-6 | TRBV14 | CASSPTGGTNSPLHF
TRBJ2-5 | TRBV19 | CASSMGRGETQYF
TRBJ1-6 | TRBV5-6 | CASSLPPRNSPLHF
TRBJ2-7 | TRBV19 | CASSASSGGYEQYF
TRBJ2-1 | TRBV7-9 | CASSPGTSGYNEQFF
TRBJ2-3 | TRBV3-1 | CASSPTSGATDTQYF
TRBJ2-2 | TRBV2 | CASRLSGAGTGELFF